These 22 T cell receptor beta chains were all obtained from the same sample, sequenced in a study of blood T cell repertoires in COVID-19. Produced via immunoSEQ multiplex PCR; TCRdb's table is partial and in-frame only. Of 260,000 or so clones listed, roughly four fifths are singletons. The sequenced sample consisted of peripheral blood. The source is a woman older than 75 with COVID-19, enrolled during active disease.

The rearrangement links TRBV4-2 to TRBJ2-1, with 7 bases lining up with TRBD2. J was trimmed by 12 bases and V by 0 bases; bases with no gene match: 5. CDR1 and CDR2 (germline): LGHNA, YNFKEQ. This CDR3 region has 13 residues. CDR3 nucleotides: TGTGCCAGCAGCCAAGATCTCGGGGGGACGCAGTTCTTC. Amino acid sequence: CASSQDLGGTQFF.

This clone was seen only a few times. In nucleotides, the CDR3 is TGTGCCAGCTCACCACAGGCGGGAGTGCTCTCCTACGAGCAGTACTTC. Translating it yields CASSPQAGVLSYEQYF. The chain employs TRBV18 and TRBJ2-7; 7 bases map to TRBD2. The junction had 6 bases not matched to a gene; V was cut back by 1 base and J by 0 bases. The germline gives CDR1 KGHSH, CDR2 LQKENI. The CDR3 spans 16 residues.

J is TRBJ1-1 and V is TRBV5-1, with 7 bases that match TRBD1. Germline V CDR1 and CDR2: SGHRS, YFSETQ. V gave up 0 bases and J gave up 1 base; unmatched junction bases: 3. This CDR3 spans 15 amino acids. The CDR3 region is CASSLVAGGNTEAFF. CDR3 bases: TGCGCCAGCAGCTTGGTGGCAGGGGGGAACACTGAAGCTTTCTTT.

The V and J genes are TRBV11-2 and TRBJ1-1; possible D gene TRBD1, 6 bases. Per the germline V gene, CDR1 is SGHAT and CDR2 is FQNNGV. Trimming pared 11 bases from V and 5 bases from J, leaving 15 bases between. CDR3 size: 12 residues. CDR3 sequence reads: CASGTLGTEAFF. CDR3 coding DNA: TGTGCCTCCGGGACACTGGGTACTGAAGCTTTCTTT.

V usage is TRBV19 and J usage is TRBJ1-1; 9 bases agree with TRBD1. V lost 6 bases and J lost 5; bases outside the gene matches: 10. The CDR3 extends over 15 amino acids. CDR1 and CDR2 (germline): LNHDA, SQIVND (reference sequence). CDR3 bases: TGTGCCAGTAGCAAGACAGGGGGAGTTGGAACTGAAGCTTTCTTT. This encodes CASSKTGGVGTEAFF.

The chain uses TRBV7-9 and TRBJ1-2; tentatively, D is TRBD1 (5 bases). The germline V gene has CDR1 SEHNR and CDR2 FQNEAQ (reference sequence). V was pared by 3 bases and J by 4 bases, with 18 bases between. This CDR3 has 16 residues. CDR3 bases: TGTGCCAGCAGCTTCGATAGGGCAAGTGGGGCCTATGGCTACACCTTC. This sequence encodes CASSFDRASGAYGYTF.

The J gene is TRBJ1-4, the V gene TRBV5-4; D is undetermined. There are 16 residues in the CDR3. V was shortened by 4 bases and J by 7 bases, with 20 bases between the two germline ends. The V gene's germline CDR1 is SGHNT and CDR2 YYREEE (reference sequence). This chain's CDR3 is CASSPGLSTQVEKLFF. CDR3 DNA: TGTGCCAGCAGCCCCGGATTAAGTACCCAGGTTGAAAAACTGTTTTTT.

The CDR3 is CASSDRDRGEHF. In DNA form, the CDR3 reads TGTGCCAGCAGTGATAGAGACAGGGGCGAGCATTTT. The chain is built from TRBV2 and TRBJ1-5; 8 nucleotides match TRBD1. The CDR3 loop spans 12 amino acids. V dropped 3 bases and J dropped 14; count of bases not matched to a gene: 6. Germline-derived CDR1 and CDR2 are SNHLY and FYNNEI.

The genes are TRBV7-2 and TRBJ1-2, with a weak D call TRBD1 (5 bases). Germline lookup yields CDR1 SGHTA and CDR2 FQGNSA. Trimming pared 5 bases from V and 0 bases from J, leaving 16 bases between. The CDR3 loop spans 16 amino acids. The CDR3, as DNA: TGTGCCAGCAGCCTTCGAACGGGGGTGTCTAACTATGGCTACACCTTC. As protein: CASSLRTGVSNYGYTF.

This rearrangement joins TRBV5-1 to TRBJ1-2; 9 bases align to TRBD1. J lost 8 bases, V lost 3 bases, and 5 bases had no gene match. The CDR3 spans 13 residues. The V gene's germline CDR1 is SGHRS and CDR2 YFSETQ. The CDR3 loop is CASSSRDRVGYTF. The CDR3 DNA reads TGCGCCAGCAGCTCCCGGGACAGGGTCGGCTACACCTTC.

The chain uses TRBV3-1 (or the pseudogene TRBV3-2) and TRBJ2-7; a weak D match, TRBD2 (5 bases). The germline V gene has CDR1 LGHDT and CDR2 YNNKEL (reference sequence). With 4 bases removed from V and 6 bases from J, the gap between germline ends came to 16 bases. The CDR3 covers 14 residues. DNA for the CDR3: TGTGCCAGCAGCCCGACTTCGCCCCGGGGCGAGCAGTACTTC. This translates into CASSPTSPRGEQYF.

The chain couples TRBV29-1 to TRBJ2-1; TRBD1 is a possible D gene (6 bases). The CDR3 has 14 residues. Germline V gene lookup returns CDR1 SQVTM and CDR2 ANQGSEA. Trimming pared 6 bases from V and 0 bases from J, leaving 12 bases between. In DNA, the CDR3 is TGCAGCGTCCACCAGGGGAGCTCCTACAATGAGCAGTTCTTC. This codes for CSVHQGSSYNEQFF.

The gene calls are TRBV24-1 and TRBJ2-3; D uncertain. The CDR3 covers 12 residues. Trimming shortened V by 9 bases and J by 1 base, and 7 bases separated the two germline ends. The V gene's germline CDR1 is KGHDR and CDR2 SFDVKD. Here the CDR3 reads CATALGTDTQYF. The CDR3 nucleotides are TGTGCCACCGCCCTAGGCACAGATACGCAGTATTTT.

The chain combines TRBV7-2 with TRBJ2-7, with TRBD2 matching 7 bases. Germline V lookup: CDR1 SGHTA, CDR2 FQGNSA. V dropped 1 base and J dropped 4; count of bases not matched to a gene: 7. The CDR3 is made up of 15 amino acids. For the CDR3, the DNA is TGTGCCAGCAGCTTAGAGGTGGGAGGGCGGTACGAGCAGTACTTC. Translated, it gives CASSLEVGGRYEQYF.

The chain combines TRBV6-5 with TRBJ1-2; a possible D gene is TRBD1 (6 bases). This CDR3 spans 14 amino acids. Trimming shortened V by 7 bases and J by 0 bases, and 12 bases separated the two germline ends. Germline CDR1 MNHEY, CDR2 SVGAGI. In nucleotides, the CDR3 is TGTGCCAGCACTCGGACAGATACTAACTATGGCTACACCTTC. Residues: CASTRTDTNYGYTF.

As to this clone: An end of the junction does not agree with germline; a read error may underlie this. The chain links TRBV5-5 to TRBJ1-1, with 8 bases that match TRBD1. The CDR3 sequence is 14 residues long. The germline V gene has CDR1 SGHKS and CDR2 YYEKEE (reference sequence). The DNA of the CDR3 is TGTGCCAGCACCTTGATCGGACAGGGTACTGAAGCTTTCTTT. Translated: CASTLIGQGTEAFF.

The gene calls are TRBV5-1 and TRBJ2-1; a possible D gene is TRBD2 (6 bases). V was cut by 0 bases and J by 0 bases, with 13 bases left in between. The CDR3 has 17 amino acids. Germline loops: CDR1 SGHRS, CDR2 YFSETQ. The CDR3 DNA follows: TGCGCCAGCAGCTTGGATGGAGGGGCTAGCTCCTACAATGAGCAGTTCTTC. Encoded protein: CASSLDGGASSYNEQFF.

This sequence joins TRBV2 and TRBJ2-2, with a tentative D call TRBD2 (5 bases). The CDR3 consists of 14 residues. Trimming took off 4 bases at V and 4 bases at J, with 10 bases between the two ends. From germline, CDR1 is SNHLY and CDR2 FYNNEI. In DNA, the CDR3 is TGTGCCAGCAGTGCCCTAGCTGGCACCGGGGAGCTGTTTTTT. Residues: CASSALAGTGELFF.

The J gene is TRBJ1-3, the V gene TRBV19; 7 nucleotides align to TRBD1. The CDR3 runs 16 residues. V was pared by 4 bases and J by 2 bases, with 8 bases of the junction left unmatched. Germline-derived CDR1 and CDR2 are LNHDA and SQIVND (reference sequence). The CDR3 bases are TGTGCCAGTAGTACCTTTCCGACAGGGCCTGGAAACACCATATATTTT. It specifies CASSTFPTGPGNTIYF. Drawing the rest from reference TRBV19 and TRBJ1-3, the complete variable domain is DGGITQSPKYLFRKEGQNVTLSCEQNLNHDAMYWYRQDPGQGLRLIYYSQIVNDFQKGDIAEGYSVSREKKESFPLTVTSAQKNPTAFYLCASSTFPTGPGNTIYFGEGSWLTVV.

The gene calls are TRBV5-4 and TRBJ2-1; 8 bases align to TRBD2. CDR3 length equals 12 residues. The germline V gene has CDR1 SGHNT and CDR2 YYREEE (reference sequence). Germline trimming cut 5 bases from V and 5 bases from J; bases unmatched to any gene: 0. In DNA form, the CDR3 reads TGTGCCAGCAGGGGACTAGACAATGAGCAGTTCTTC. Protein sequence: CASRGLDNEQFF.

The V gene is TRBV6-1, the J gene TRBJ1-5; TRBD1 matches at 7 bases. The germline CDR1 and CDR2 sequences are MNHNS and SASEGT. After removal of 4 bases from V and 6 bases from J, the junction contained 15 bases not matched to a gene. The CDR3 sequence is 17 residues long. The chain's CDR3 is CASSGETGSIPSQPQHF. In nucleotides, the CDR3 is TGTGCCAGCAGTGGGGAGACAGGGAGCATCCCAAGTCAGCCCCAGCATTTT.

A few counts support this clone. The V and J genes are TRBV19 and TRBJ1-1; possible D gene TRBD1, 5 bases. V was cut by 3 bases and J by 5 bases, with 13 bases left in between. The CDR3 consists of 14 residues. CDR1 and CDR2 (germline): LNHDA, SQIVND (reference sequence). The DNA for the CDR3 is TGTGCCAGTAGTATGGACGGGGGGGGTACTGAAGCTTTCTTT. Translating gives CASSMDGGGTEAFF.